The T cell receptor beta chain under discussion was sequenced for a study of blood T cell repertoires in COVID-19. In the study overall: Acute and convalescent COVID-19 specimens originated in the United States, Italy and Spain. The cDNA or gDNA used as material had been derived from T cells, B-cell-depleted T cells, or PBMCs.

The germline CDR1 and CDR2 sequences are GTSNPN and SVGIG (reference sequence). V lost 8 bases and J lost 6, with 17 bases in between. This CDR3 is 12 amino acids long. Within 2 weeks before study entry, exposed participants met a COVID-19 case. Method: immunoSEQ multiplex PCR; TCRdb's copy keeps in-frame clones and lacks some. The sample lists around 330,000 clones; around 84% were seen once. The rearrangement links TRBV30 to TRBJ2-7; weak D call: TRBD2 (7 bases). What was sequenced was PBMCs or T cells enriched from blood (not recorded which). The receptor's source is a woman under 40 who had been exposed to COVID-19. CDR3 DNA: TGTGCCGGCTGGTGGGAGGGGGGCGAGCAGTACTTC. Translation: CAGWWEGGEQYF. The whole variable domain, filled in from reference TRBV30 and TRBJ2-7, reads SQTIHQWPATLVQPVGSPLSLECTVEGTSNPNLYWYRQAAGRGLQLLFYSVGIGQISSEVPQNLSASRPQDRQFILSSKKLLLSDSGFYLCAGWWEGGEQYFGPGTRLTVT.